The sequence of this T cell receptor (beta chain) was determined in a study of blood T cell repertoires in COVID-19 (dated by TCRdb to 2020 to 2021). Regarding the study in general: Samples from collaborators originated in the United States, Italy and Spain and spanned both the acute and convalescent phases of COVID-19. The prospective study material was composed of cDNA or gDNA derived from T cells, B-cell-depleted T cells, or PBMCs. Subjects who had been exposed to COVID-19, were actively infected with it, or had recovered from it provided the deeply sampled blood TCRbeta repertoires that made up the dataset. The repertoires were released in a freely available public database meant as a resource for research on the immune response to SARS-CoV-2. The samples were drawn from two sources: the first 160 participants of the ongoing ImmuneRACE study, and about 1,300 subjects contributed by 6 global collaborators. A de-identified subject ID, COVID-19 status, age in years and sex were almost always included in the sample metadata. Where available, HLA class I and class II types were taken from metadata supplied by the sample provider and were not determined by assay-based typing.

V is clipped by 6 bases and J by 1 base, and the sequence between their germline boundaries is 13 bases long. The CDR3 runs 15 residues from the cysteine to the phenylalanine. The read is trimmed to its CDR3 DNA, 45 bases read in frame from base 1. Reading the germline V gene gives CDR1 MNHEY and CDR2 SVGAGI. TCRbeta CDR3 regions were amplified from genomic DNA using the immunoSEQ Assay, a bias-controlled multiplex PCR. The paper's data handling went like this. Nucleated cell counts per sample were estimated from amplification of reference gene primers within the assay. To quantify the absolute abundance of each unique TCRbeta CDR3 rearrangement, sequence reads were collapsed and filtered. For each sample, productive Simpson clonality was calculated as the square root of Simpson's diversity index over productive rearrangements. TCRdb obtained this table from immuneACCESS and retained in-frame rearrangements with V and J assigned. These tables miss some clones; where compared with another copy, unresolved V genes account for less than half of the shortfall, and the remainder is unexplained. The V and J calls and clone size were taken over from that table, and D and trimming were inferred from the DNA. A total of 370,000 or so clones appear in this sample, about four fifths of them only once. The ten largest make up roughly 1.1% of the sample.

The research as a whole found: Clinical and demographic metadata were provided uncurated, with the amount varying by source and participant.

A word on this clone: It has no known antigen specificity. Qualities for individual bases were not recorded, and no much larger clone is one base off.

Each collaborating institution followed its own protocols to collect whole blood in K2EDTA tubes. Collaborator samples were shipped for TCRbeta analysis as frozen whole blood, isolated PBMCs, or DNA extracted from either sample type. The chain couples TRBV6-5 to TRBJ1-3; there is no confident call for the D gene. This TCR was sampled from a human donor with acute or convalescent COVID-19. The donor label of this sample is uncertain. Material for sequencing was peripheral blood. The CDR3 protein sequence reads: CASREREISGNTIYF. The nucleotides read TGTGCCAGCAGGGAGAGGGAAATATCTGGAAACACCATATATTTT.